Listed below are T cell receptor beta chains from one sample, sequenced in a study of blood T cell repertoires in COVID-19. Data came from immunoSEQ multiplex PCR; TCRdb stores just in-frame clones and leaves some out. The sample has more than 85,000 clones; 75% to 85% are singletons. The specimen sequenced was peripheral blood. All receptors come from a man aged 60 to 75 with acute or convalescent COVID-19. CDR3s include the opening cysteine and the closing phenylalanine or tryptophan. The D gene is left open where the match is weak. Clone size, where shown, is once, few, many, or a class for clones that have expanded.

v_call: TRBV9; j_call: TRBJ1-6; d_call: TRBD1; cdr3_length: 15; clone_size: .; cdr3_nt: TGTGCCAGCAGCGTAGTGGGGACAGTAAATTCACCCCTCCACTTT; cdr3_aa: CASSVVGTVNSPLHF
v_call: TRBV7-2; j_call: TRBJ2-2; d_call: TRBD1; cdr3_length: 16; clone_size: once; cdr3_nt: TGTGCCAGCAGGCGGACCGGGACAGGGCGGGCCGGGGAGCTGTTTTTT; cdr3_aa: CASRRTGTGRAGELFF
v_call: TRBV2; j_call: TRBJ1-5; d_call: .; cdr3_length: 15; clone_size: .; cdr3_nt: TGTGCCAGCAGTGAACAGGTAGCGGGGAATCAGCCCCAGCATTTT; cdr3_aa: CASSEQVAGNQPQHF
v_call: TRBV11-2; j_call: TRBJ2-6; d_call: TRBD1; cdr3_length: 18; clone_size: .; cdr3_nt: TGTGCCAGCGGTCAGCCGGGACAGGGGACCTCTGGGGCCAACGTCCTGACTTTC; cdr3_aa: CASGQPGQGTSGANVLTF
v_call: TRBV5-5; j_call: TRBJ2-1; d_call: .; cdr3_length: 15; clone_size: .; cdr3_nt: TGTGCCAGCAGCTTGGAGGGGTCCTCCTACAATGAGCAGTTCTTC; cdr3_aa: CASSLEGSSYNEQFF
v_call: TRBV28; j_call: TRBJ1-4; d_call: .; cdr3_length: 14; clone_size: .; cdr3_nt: TGTGCCAGCAGTCGGTCAGGGGTAAATGAAAAACTGTTTTTT; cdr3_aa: CASSRSGVNEKLFF
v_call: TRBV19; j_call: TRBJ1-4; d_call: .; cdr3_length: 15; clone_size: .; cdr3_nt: TGTGCCAGTAGTATAAGGCAGGGAATAAGTGAAAAACTGTTTTTT; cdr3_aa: CASSIRQGISEKLFF
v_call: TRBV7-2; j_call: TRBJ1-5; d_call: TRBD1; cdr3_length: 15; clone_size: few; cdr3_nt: TGTGCCAGCAGCTTAGAGGGACAGCGGAATCAGCCCCAGCATTTT; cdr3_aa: CASSLEGQRNQPQHF
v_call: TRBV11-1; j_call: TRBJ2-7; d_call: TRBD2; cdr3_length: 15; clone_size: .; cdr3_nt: TGTGCCAGCAGCTTTGGGAGGGGCAACTCCTACGAGCAGTACTTC; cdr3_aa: CASSFGRGNSYEQYF
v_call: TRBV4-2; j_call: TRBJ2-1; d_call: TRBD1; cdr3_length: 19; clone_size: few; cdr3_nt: TGTGCCAGCAGCCAAGGAGAAGGGCGCGTGACAGGGGTAGGTAATGAGCAGTTCTTC; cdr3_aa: CASSQGEGRVTGVGNEQFF
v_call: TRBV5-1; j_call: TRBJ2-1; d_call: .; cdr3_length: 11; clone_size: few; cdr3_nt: TGCGCCAGCAGAATAGGGGTTGAGCAGTTCTTC; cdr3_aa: CASRIGVEQFF
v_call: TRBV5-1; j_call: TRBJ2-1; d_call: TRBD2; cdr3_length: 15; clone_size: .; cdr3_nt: TGCGCCAGCAGCCATAGCGGGGGGGAGCTCAATGAGCAGTTCTTC; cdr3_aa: CASSHSGGELNEQFF
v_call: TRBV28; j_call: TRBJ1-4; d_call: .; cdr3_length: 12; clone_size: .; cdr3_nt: TGTGCCAGCAGTTTTAAGTTCGGTAAACTGTTTTTT; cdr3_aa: CASSFKFGKLFF
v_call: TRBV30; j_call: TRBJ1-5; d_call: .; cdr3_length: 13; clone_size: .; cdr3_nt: TGTGCCTGGGGCAGGGGAAGCAATCAGCCCCAGCATTTT; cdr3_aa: CAWGRGSNQPQHF
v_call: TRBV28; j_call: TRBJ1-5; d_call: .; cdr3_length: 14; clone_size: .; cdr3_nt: TGTGCCAGCAGTTTTGGGGAGGCGAATCAGCCCCAGCATTTT; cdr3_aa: CASSFGEANQPQHF
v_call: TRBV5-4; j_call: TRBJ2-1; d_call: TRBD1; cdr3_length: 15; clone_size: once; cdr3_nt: TGTGCCAGCAGCCTCCGGGACAGGGGTAAGAATGAGCAGTTCTTC; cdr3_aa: CASSLRDRGKNEQFF
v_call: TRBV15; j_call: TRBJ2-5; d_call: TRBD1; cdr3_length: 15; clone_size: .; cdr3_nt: TGTGCCACCAGCAGGTCGGGACAGGGGGAAGAGACCCAGTACTTC; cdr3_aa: CATSRSGQGEETQYF